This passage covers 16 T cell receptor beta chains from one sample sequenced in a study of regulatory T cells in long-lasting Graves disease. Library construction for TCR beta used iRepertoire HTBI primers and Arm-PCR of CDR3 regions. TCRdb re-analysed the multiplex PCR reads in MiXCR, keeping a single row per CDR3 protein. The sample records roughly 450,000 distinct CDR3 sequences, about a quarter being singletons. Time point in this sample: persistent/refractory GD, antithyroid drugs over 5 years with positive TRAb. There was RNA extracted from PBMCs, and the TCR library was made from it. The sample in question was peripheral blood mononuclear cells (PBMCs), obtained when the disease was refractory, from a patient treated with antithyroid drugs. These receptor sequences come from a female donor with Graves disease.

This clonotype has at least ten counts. CDR3 sequence: CASSTATTNEKLFF. The CDR3 DNA follows: TGTGCCAGCAGTACAGCTACCACTAATGAAAAACTGTTTTTT. This chain links TRBV6-1 with TRBJ1-4; D ambiguous. This CDR3 is built from 14 residues. Germline CDR1 and CDR2: MNHNS and SASEGT. Trimming removed 5 bases from V and 2 bases from J, with 9 bases in between.

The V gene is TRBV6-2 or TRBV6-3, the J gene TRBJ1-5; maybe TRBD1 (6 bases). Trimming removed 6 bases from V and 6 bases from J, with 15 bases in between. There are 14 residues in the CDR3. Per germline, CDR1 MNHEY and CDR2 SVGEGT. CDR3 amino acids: CASSNRVASQPQHF. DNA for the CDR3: TGTGCCAGCAGCAACAGGGTGGCAAGTCAGCCCCAGCATTTT.

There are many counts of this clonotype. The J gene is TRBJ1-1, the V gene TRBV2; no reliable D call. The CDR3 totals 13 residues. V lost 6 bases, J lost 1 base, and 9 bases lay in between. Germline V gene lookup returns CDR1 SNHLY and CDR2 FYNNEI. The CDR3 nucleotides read TGTGCCAGCAGCGGACGGGGGAACACTGAAGCTTTCTTT. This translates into CASSGRGNTEAFF.

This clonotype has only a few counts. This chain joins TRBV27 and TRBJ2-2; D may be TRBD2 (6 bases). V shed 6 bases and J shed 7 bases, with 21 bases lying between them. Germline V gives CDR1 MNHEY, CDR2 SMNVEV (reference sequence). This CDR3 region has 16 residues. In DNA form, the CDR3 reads TGTGCCAGCAGGGGACTTCGGGACGGGCCTTTCGGGGAGCTGTTTTTT. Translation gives CASRGLRDGPFGELFF.

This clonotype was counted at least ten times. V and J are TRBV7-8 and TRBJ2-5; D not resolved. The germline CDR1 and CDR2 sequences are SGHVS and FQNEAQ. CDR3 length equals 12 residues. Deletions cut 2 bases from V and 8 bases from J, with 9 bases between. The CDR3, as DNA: TGTGCCAGCAGCTTATCCCCCCCCACCCAGTACTTC. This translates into CASSLSPPTQYF. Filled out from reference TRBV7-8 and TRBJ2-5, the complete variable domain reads GAGVSQSPRYKVAKRGQDVALRCDPISGHVSLFWYQQALGQGPEFLTYFQNEAQLDKSGLPSDRFFAERPEGSVSTLKIQRTQQEDSAVYLCASSLSPPTQYFGPGTRLLVL.

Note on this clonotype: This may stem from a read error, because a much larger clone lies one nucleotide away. This chain's CDR3 is CASSAYSAATGGGEQFF. The DNA for the CDR3 is TGTGCCAGCAGCGCATATTCGGCAGCGACAGGGGGGGGTGAGCAGTTCTTC. This chain uses TRBV2 with TRBJ2-1; 9 bases align to TRBD1. Losses at the gene ends were 6 bases for V and 9 bases for J; bases not matched to a gene: 18. The CDR3 is made up of 17 amino acids. Per the germline V gene, CDR1 is SNHLY and CDR2 is FYNNEI.

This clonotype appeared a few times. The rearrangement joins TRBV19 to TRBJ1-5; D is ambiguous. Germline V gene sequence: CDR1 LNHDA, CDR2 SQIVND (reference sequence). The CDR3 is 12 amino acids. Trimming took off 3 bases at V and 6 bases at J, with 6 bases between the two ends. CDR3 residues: CASSIGSQPQHF. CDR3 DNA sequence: TGTGCCAGTAGTATTGGGTCTCAGCCCCAGCATTTT.

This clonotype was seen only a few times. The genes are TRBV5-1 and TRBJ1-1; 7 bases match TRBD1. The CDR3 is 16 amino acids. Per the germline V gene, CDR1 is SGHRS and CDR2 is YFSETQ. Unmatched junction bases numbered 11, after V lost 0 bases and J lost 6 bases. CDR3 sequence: CASSLVGITGVPEAFF. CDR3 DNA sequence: TGCGCCAGCAGCTTGGTTGGTATTACAGGGGTCCCTGAAGCTTTCTTT.

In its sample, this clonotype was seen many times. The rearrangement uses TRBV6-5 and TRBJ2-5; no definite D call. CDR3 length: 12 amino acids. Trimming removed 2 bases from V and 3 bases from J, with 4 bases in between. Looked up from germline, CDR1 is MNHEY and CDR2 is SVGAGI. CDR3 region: CASSYGKETQYF. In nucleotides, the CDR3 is TGTGCCAGCAGTTACGGAAAAGAGACCCAGTACTTC.

The CDR3 bases are TGCAGTGCTAGAGACCAGACCAATAACTATGGCTACACCTTC. Its translation: CSARDQTNNYGYTF. This chain uses TRBV20-1 with TRBJ1-2; the D is unclear. The CDR3 length is 14 residues. Per the germline V gene, CDR1 is DFQATT and CDR2 is SNEGSKA (reference sequence). V was trimmed by 0 bases and J by 1 base, leaving 9 bases between them.

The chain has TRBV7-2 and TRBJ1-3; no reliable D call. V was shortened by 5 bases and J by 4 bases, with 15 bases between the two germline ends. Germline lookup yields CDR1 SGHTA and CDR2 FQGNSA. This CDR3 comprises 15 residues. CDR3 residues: CASSPRVRAGNTIYF. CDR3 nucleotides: TGTGCCAGCAGCCCCCGGGTCCGAGCGGGAAACACCATATATTTT. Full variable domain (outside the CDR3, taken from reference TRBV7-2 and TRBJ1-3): GAGVSQSPSNKVTEKGKDVELRCDPISGHTALYWYRQSLGQGLEFLIYFQGNSAPDKSGLPSDRFSAERTGGSVSTLTIQRTQQEDSAVYLCASSPRVRAGNTIYFGEGSWLTVV.

CDR3 loop: CASRNSIQGSNQPQHF. The CDR3 coding sequence is TGTGCCAGCCGGAATTCCATACAGGGAAGCAATCAGCCCCAGCATTTT. The chain uses TRBV6-1 and TRBJ1-5, with D possibly TRBD1 on 6 matching bases. CDR1 and CDR2 (germline): MNHNS, SASEGT. V dropped 8 bases and J dropped 1 base, with 18 bases sitting between them. The CDR3 consists of 16 residues.

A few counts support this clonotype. CDR3 residues: CASSVFGRGQVGTGELFF. The CDR3, as DNA: TGCGCCAGCAGTGTCTTCGGGAGAGGGCAGGTGGGGACCGGGGAGCTGTTTTTT. The rearrangement uses TRBV10-2 and TRBJ2-2; maybe TRBD2 (6 bases). The CDR3 runs to 18 residues. The germline V and J ends were trimmed by 4 bases and 5 bases, with 23 bases remaining between them. CDR1 and CDR2 (germline): WSHSY, SAAADI.

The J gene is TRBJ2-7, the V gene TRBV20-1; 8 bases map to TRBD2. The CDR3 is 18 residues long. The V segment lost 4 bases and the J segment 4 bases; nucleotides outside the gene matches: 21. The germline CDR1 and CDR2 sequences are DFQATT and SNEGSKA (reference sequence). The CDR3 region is CSATKASGHSTARYEQYF. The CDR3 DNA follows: TGCAGTGCTACGAAGGCTAGCGGGCACTCAACGGCCCGATACGAGCAGTACTTC.

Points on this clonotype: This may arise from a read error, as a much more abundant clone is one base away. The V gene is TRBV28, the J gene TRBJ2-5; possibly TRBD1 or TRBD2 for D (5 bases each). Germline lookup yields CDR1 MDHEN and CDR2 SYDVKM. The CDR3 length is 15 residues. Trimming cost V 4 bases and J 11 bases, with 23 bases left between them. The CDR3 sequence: CASSSFRDGAYGQYF. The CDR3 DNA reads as TGTGCCAGCAGTTCCTTCAGGGACGGGGCCTACGGGCAGTACTTC.

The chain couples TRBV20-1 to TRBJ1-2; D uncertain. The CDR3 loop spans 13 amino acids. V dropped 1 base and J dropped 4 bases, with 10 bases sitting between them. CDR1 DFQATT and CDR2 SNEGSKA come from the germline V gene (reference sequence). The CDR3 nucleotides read TGCAGTGCTAGAGGTCCTGGACCCTATGGCTACACCTTC. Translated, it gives CSARGPGPYGYTF.